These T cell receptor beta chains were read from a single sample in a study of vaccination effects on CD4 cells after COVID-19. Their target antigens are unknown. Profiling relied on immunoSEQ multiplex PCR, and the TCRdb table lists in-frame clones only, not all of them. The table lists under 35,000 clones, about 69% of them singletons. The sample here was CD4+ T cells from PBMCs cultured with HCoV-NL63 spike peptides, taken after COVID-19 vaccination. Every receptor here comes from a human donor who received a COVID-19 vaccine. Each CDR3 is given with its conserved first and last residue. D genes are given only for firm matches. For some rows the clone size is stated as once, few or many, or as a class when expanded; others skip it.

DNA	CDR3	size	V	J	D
TGTGCCAGCAGCTTAACCCATCTGAACACTGAAGCTTTCTTT	CASSLTHLNTEAFF	.	TRBV11-1	TRBJ1-1	.
TGTGCCAGTATGATAGGGGACACTGAAGCTTTCTTT	CASMIGDTEAFF	.	TRBV19	TRBJ1-1	.
TGTGCCAGCAGTGTCGACAGGCTCGTCTCTGGAAACACCATATATTTT	CASSVDRLVSGNTIYF	few	TRBV6-1	TRBJ1-3	.
TGTGCCAGTAGTATCACCATCAGGGTAGGCAATCAGCCCCAGCATTTT	CASSITIRVGNQPQHF	.	TRBV19	TRBJ1-5	.
TGTGCCAGCAGCTCCCTAAGTGGCTACACCTTC	CASSSLSGYTF	.	TRBV5-4	TRBJ1-2	.
TGCGCCAGCAGTCCCGACGGTTTCGCGAACACCGGGGAGCTGTTTTTT	CASSPDGFANTGELFF	few	TRBV5-1	TRBJ2-2	.
TGTGCCAGCAGTCCGGACAGGTACCAGCCCCAGCATTTT	CASSPDRYQPQHF	.	TRBV12-3/TRBV12-4	TRBJ1-5	TRBD1
TGTGCCAGCAGCTCGAATCCGGGCCCCGTTATTGGGGAGCTGTTTTTT	CASSSNPGPVIGELFF	once	TRBV21-1	TRBJ2-2	.
TGCGCCAGCCGTTTTTCTGGTCACGAGCAGTACTTC	CASRFSGHEQYF	.	TRBV5-1	TRBJ2-7	.
TGCGCCAGCAGCTTGGCCATTGGGACTTCAAGAGAGACCCAGTACTTC	CASSLAIGTSRETQYF	.	TRBV5-1	TRBJ2-5	.
TGTGCCAGCCGAGAAACAGGGGAACACGAGCAGTACTTC	CASRETGEHEQYF	.	TRBV6-5	TRBJ2-7	TRBD1
TGTGCCAGCAGTGACTCCGGGACAGGGACTCAGCCCCAGCATTTT	CASSDSGTGTQPQHF	.	TRBV6-6	TRBJ1-5	TRBD1
TGCGCCAGCAGCTATAACTGGAGGGACAGAACTAGCTCCTACGAGCAGTACTTC	CASSYNWRDRTSSYEQYF	once	TRBV5-1	TRBJ2-7	.
TGTGCCAGCAGTGCCCAGGGACAGGCTGGCTACACCTTC	CASSAQGQAGYTF	.	TRBV12-3/TRBV12-4	TRBJ1-2	TRBD1
TGTGCCAGCACCCTGGACGGACAGAACACCGGGGAGCTGTTTTTT	CASTLDGQNTGELFF	.	TRBV5-4	TRBJ2-2	.
TGCGCCAGCAGCTTACAGGGGGCTGGGGCCACTGAAGCTTTCTTT	CASSLQGAGATEAFF	.	TRBV5-1	TRBJ1-1	TRBD1
TGTGCCTCCCCGACGGGGAGCTCCTATAATTCACCCCTCCACTTT	CASPTGSSYNSPLHF	.	TRBV30	TRBJ1-6	.
TGCGCCAGCAGCCATCTTGGACTAGCGGACACCGGGGAGCTGTTTTTT	CASSHLGLADTGELFF	.	TRBV4-1	TRBJ2-2	TRBD2
TGCGCCAGCAGCCTACGGTTTAATGAAAAACTGTTTTTT	CASSLRFNEKLFF	.	TRBV4-1	TRBJ1-4	.
TGTGCCAGCAGTGACCACCCCGACAGGGGGTTCGGCTACACCTTC	CASSDHPDRGFGYTF	.	TRBV6-1	TRBJ1-2	TRBD1
TGTGCCAGCTCACCACAGAGGGAAACGGATACGCAGTATTTT	CASSPQRETDTQYF	.	TRBV18	TRBJ2-3	.
TGTGCCAGCAGCTTGGGCGGGGGGGCCCGGGGCGGGGAGCTGTTTTTT	CASSLGGGARGGELFF	.	TRBV5-4	TRBJ2-2	TRBD2
TGTGCCAGCAGCGGGGTCACAGATACGCAGTATTTT	CASSGVTDTQYF	.	TRBV9	TRBJ2-3	.
TGTGCCAGCAGGGAGACAGGGGATGGAAACACCATATATTTT	CASRETGDGNTIYF	.	TRBV11-2	TRBJ1-3	TRBD1
TGTGCCAGCAGCTTAGCGTTGGGGGTCGTGCAAGAGACCCAGTACTTC	CASSLALGVVQETQYF	.	TRBV7-9	TRBJ2-5	.
TGTGCCAGCAGCTGGGGGGCCGCGAATACGCAGTATTTT	CASSWGAANTQYF	.	TRBV6-2/TRBV6-3	TRBJ2-3	.
TGTGCCAGCAAGGGATTGGACACTGAAGCTTTCTTT	CASKGLDTEAFF	.	TRBV28	TRBJ1-1	.
TGTGCCAGCAGTGAAGGCCGTAATTGGGAAAAACTGTTTTTT	CASSEGRNWEKLFF	large	TRBV2	TRBJ1-4	.
TGTGCCAGCAGTGACGAAGGGACCCAGTACTTC	CASSDEGTQYF	.	TRBV2	TRBJ2-5	.
TGTGCCAGCACCGTCATCTTAGTGGACACTGAAGCTTTCTTT	CASTVILVDTEAFF	few	TRBV6-5	TRBJ1-1	.
TGTGCCAGTAGTATTTGGAGGGGGCGAGGATACGTCCTGACTTTC	CASSIWRGRGYVLTF	.	TRBV19	TRBJ2-6	.
TGTGCCAGCAGCGGTTCGGGGTACAGGAGTGAAAAACTGTTTTTT	CASSGSGYRSEKLFF	.	TRBV2	TRBJ1-4	.
TGTGCCAGCAACGGACGACGGGGAGGCTACACCTTC	CASNGRRGGYTF	.	TRBV7-9	TRBJ1-2	.
TGTGCCAGCAGTTCCCCTAGCGGGAGGGCCCTTGGCAATGAGCAGTTCTTC	CASSSPSGRALGNEQFF	once	TRBV27	TRBJ2-1	TRBD2
TGTGCCATCAGTGATGTAGGGACCAGGGGATCCAATGAGCAGTTCTTC	CAISDVGTRGSNEQFF	once	TRBV10-3	TRBJ2-1	.
TGTGCCAGCAGCTTGACTAGCGGGGGGGCCCGCGATGAGCAGTTCTTC	CASSLTSGGARDEQFF	once	TRBV6-6	TRBJ2-1	TRBD2
TGTGCCAGCAGCGTAGGGCAGGACTCCTACAATGAGCAGTTCTTC	CASSVGQDSYNEQFF	.	TRBV9	TRBJ2-1	.
TGTGCCAGCAGTTTTATCACCGGGGGCCGGGGCAATCAGCCCCAGCATTTT	CASSFITGGRGNQPQHF	.	TRBV27	TRBJ1-5	.
TGTGCCAGCAGCTTAGGGACTAGCGGTTACAATGAGCAGTTCTTC	CASSLGTSGYNEQFF	.	TRBV7-9	TRBJ2-1	TRBD2
TGTGCCAGCAGTTCGTCCAGGGTTGTTGAAGCTTTCTTT	CASSSSRVVEAFF	few	TRBV27	TRBJ1-1	.
TGTGCCAGCAGCTTGAGTAAGGGAGGGGCCAACGTCCTGACTTTC	CASSLSKGGANVLTF	.	TRBV5-4	TRBJ2-6	.
TGTGCCAGCTCACCACAGTGGGGGCGCTTGGACACCTTC	CASSPQWGRLDTF	few	TRBV18	TRBJ1-2	.
TGTGCCAGCAGGTGGACAGGGAACACCGGGGAGCTGTTTTTT	CASRWTGNTGELFF	.	TRBV3-1/TRBV3-2	TRBJ2-2	TRBD1
TGTGCCAGCAGCCAAGATGCGGGGGCGATCTATGGCTACACCTTC	CASSQDAGAIYGYTF	few	TRBV14	TRBJ1-2	.
TGCGCCAGCAGCTTGGGACAGGGGTTAGAGACCCAGTACTTC	CASSLGQGLETQYF	once	TRBV5-1	TRBJ2-5	TRBD1
TGTGCCAGCAACCCACAGGGGGCAACGGCTGAAGCTTTCTTT	CASNPQGATAEAFF	.	TRBV6-5	TRBJ1-1	TRBD1
TGTGCCAGCAGTGAACTAGCGGGGGCCTACAATGAGCAGTTCTTC	CASSELAGAYNEQFF	few	TRBV6-1	TRBJ2-1	TRBD2
TGCGCCAGTGCTACCGGGACAGGGTCGGAGACCCAGTACTTC	CASATGTGSETQYF	.	TRBV10-1	TRBJ2-5	TRBD1
TGTGCCAGCTCACCACCATCCAGGGGGTCGGCCGAGCAGTACTTC	CASSPPSRGSAEQYF	few	TRBV18	TRBJ2-7	TRBD1
TGTGCCAGCAGCTCCCACTCGGTCGTCTCTGGAAACACCATATATTTT	CASSSHSVVSGNTIYF	.	TRBV7-2	TRBJ1-3	.
TGTGCCAGCAGTGAACGCAGGGGAGAGACCCAGTACTTC	CASSERRGETQYF	few	TRBV2	TRBJ2-5	.
TGTGCCACTCAACTAGCGGGAGCCGGGGAGCTGTTTTTT	CATQLAGAGELFF	.	TRBV10-3	TRBJ2-2	TRBD2
TGTGCCAGTAGTATAGGTGTTGGGAGCGGACTCTCCTACAATGAGCAGTTCTTC	CASSIGVGSGLSYNEQFF	.	TRBV19	TRBJ2-1	.
TGTGCCACCAGCGCTTTGGAACCGAACCAAAAACTGTTTTTT	CATSALEPNQKLFF	.	TRBV15	TRBJ1-4	.
TGTGCCAGCAGCCAAGAAGGGGGGGTCACTGAAGCTTTCTTT	CASSQEGGVTEAFF	once	TRBV3-1/TRBV3-2	TRBJ1-1	.
TGCGCCAGCAGCCAAGATCCCGGGGGGCTAGCGGGAGGACAAACAAGGAATGAGCAGTTCTTC	CASSQDPGGLAGGQTRNEQFF	.	TRBV4-1	TRBJ2-1	TRBD2
TGTGCCAGCAGATGGCAGGGGCTAGTTAATTCACCCCTCCACTTT	CASRWQGLVNSPLHF	.	TRBV27	TRBJ1-6	.
TGCGCCAGCAGCTTGGATGGGGAACTCACTGAAGCTTTCTTT	CASSLDGELTEAFF	.	TRBV5-1	TRBJ1-1	.
TGTGCCAGCAGCTTATTTCAAGGGGTAACTGAAGCTTTCTTT	CASSLFQGVTEAFF	.	TRBV7-9	TRBJ1-1	.